Listed below are T cell receptor beta chains from one sample, sequenced in a study of T cell responses to AZD1222 COVID-19 vaccine. Generated by immunoSEQ multiplex PCR, the TCRdb table keeps only in-frame clones and is missing some. The table shows 140,000 or so clones, with more than 80% occurring only once. The sample consisted of peripheral blood, taken 28 days after the second dose of the MenACWY control vaccine. These receptors originate from an adult who received the MenACWY meningococcal vaccine as a control. Each CDR3 is given with its conserved first and last residue. The D gene is left open where the match is weak. The size field is filled for only some rows; it gives once, few, many or a size class.

cdr3_length j_call clone_size v_call d_call cdr3_aa cdr3_nt
14 TRBJ2-7 NA TRBV2 TRBD2 CASSDAGGQGEQYF TGTGCCAGCAGTGACGCGGGGGGCCAGGGCGAGCAGTACTTC
13 TRBJ2-1 NA TRBV19 NA CASSIGTDNEQFF TGTGCCAGTAGTATTGGCACAGACAATGAGCAGTTCTTC
16 TRBJ1-4 NA TRBV30 NA CAWSVGGGAGSEKLFF TGTGCCTGGAGTGTGGGAGGAGGGGCCGGGTCTGAAAAACTGTTTTTT
13 TRBJ2-7 NA TRBV2 TRBD1 CASSPGQAFVQYF TGTGCCAGCAGTCCAGGACAGGCTTTTGTGCAGTACTTC
18 TRBJ2-2 NA TRBV19 TRBD1 CASSRAGTGGASTGELFF TGTGCCAGTAGTAGGGCCGGGACAGGGGGCGCGTCCACCGGGGAGCTGTTTTTT
18 TRBJ2-1 NA TRBV14 TRBD2 CASSQDKMSSGRYNEQFF TGTGCCAGCAGCCAAGATAAAATGTCTAGCGGCAGGTACAATGAGCAGTTCTTC
15 TRBJ2-1 NA TRBV4-3 NA CASSPLGGTYNEQFF TGCGCCAGCAGCCCCTTGGGCGGAACCTACAATGAGCAGTTCTTC
11 TRBJ2-2 NA TRBV2 NA CASSVAGELFF TGTGCCAGCAGTGTTGCCGGGGAGCTGTTTTTT
11 TRBJ2-3 NA TRBV12-3/TRBV12-4 NA CASVREDTQYF TGTGCCAGTGTCCGGGAGGATACGCAGTATTTT
16 TRBJ1-5 NA TRBV6-5 TRBD1 CASSYLGQGGTQPQHF TGTGCCAGCAGTTACTTGGGACAGGGAGGGACCCAGCCCCAGCATTTT
15 TRBJ1-2 NA TRBV15 NA CATSTRSATAYGYTF TGTGCCACCAGCACCAGATCCGCGACCGCGTATGGCTACACCTTC
15 TRBJ1-2 few TRBV18 NA CASSSTGKQTYGYTF TGTGCCAGCTCATCGACGGGAAAACAAACCTATGGCTACACCTTC
17 TRBJ2-3 NA TRBV4-3 NA CASSQAGSGYSTDTQYF TGCGCCAGCAGCCAAGCAGGTAGCGGTTATAGCACAGATACGCAGTATTTT
14 TRBJ1-1 NA TRBV5-1 NA CASSTRAGDTEAFF TGCGCCAGCAGCACCCGGGCAGGCGACACTGAAGCTTTCTTT
13 TRBJ1-1 NA TRBV12-3/TRBV12-4 TRBD1 CASRTGMNTEAFF TGTGCCAGCAGGACAGGGATGAACACTGAAGCTTTCTTT
14 TRBJ1-4 NA TRBV5-1 NA CASSLDYEREKLFF TGCGCCAGCAGCTTGGACTACGAGCGGGAAAAACTGTTTTTT
16 TRBJ2-7 NA TRBV11-3 NA CASSSYPSTSSYEQYF TGTGCCAGCAGCTCCTACCCTTCTACCAGCTCCTACGAGCAGTACTTC
13 TRBJ1-3 NA TRBV10-3 NA CAIKYSSGNTIYF TGTGCCATCAAATACAGCTCTGGAAACACCATATATTTT
14 TRBJ1-1 NA TRBV3-1/TRBV3-2 TRBD1 CASSPGQGTTEAFF TGTGCCAGCAGCCCTGGACAGGGAACCACTGAAGCTTTCTTT
15 TRBJ1-2 once TRBV10-3 TRBD1 CAISESTGPRDGYTF TGTGCCATCAGTGAGTCGACAGGGCCACGGGATGGCTACACCTTC
12 TRBJ1-5 NA TRBV5-6 NA CASSAGLESQHF TGTGCCAGCAGCGCGGGACTCGAGTCCCAGCATTTT
13 TRBJ2-7 NA TRBV10-3 NA CATRTESSYEQYF TGTGCCACCCGGACAGAGAGCTCCTACGAGCAGTACTTC
15 TRBJ1-5 NA TRBV2 NA CASSGRTAGNQPQHF TGTGCCAGCAGTGGGCGGACAGCCGGCAATCAGCCCCAGCATTTT
15 TRBJ1-1 once TRBV18 TRBD1 CASSPRTGGDPEAFF TGTGCCAGCTCACCACGGACAGGGGGGGACCCTGAAGCTTTCTTT
11 TRBJ1-2 NA TRBV3-1/TRBV3-2 NA CASSQGYGYTF TGTGCCAGCAGCCAGGGGTATGGCTACACCTTC
15 TRBJ1-4 NA TRBV25-1 NA CASSDRSTVNEKLFF TGTGCCAGCAGTGACAGGTCGACAGTTAATGAAAAACTGTTTTTT
16 TRBJ1-1 NA TRBV3-1/TRBV3-2 NA CASSQVWGGGDTEAFF TGTGCCAGCAGCCAAGTTTGGGGGGGCGGGGACACTGAAGCTTTCTTT
13 TRBJ1-4 NA TRBV6-1 NA CASSENIWGKLFF TGTGCCAGCAGTGAAAATATTTGGGGAAAACTGTTTTTT
14 TRBJ2-1 NA TRBV6-2/TRBV6-3 TRBD2 CASSWIAGGWEQFF TGTGCCAGCAGTTGGATAGCGGGGGGGTGGGAGCAGTTCTTC
16 TRBJ1-1 NA TRBV4-1 NA CASSQTIGGADTEAFF TGCGCCAGCAGCCAAACAATCGGGGGCGCGGATACTGAAGCTTTCTTT
17 TRBJ2-5 NA TRBV3-1/TRBV3-2 NA CASSQCPWQITQETQYF TGTGCCAGCAGCCAATGTCCGTGGCAAATCACCCAAGAGACCCAGTACTTC
14 TRBJ1-3 NA TRBV19 TRBD1 CASSPTGTGNTIYF TGTGCCAGTAGTCCGACAGGGACTGGAAACACCATATATTTT
14 TRBJ1-1 NA TRBV6-6 NA CASRTGAVSTEAFF TGTGCCAGCAGGACGGGGGCCGTATCCACTGAAGCTTTCTTT